The present T cell receptor beta chain was sequenced within a study of lymphopenia after photon versus proton radiotherapy. Points from the study as a whole: Better survival with proton therapy was suggested as possible, not demonstrated.

The protocol was immunoSEQ multiplex PCR, while the TCRdb copy is restricted to in-frame clones and leaves out a portion. The sample lists around 26,000 clones, 90% seen once, with 0.65% to 0.9% in the top ten. The CDR3 loop spans 14 amino acids. CDR1 and CDR2 from the germline V gene are SGHVS and FQNEAQ. V shed 6 bases and J 7 bases; nucleotides not matched to a gene: 8. On this clone itself: The target antigen is unknown.

The sequence came from a woman aged 45 to 65 with cholangiocarcinoma. The chain is built from TRBV7-8 and TRBJ2-1; 8 bases align to TRBD1. This specimen consisted of peripheral blood, obtained from a patient treated with photon-based radiotherapy. The CDR3: CASRERRGLNEQFF. Written as DNA, the CDR3 is TGTGCCAGCAGGGAGCGCAGGGGGCTGAATGAGCAGTTCTTC.